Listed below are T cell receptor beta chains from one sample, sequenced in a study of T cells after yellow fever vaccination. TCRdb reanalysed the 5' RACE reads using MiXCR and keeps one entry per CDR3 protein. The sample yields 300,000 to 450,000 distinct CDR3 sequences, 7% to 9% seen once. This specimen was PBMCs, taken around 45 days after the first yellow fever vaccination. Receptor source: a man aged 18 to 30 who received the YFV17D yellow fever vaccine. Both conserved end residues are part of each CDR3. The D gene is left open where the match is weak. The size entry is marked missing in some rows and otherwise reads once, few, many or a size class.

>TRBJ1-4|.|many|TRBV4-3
CASSQDLGQGLVLFF
TGCGCCAGCAGCCAAGATCTCGGTCAGGGACTGGTGTTGTTTTTT
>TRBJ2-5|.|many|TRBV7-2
CASSFRTTSSWETQYF
TGTGCCAGCAGCTTCCGAACGACTAGTAGTTGGGAGACCCAGTACTTC
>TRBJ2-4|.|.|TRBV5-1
CASSQPGENIQYF
TGCGCCAGCAGCCAGCCGGGGGAAAACATTCAGTACTTC
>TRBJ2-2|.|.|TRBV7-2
CASSLSFTGELFF
TGTGCCAGCAGCTTATCCTTCACCGGGGAGCTGTTTTTT
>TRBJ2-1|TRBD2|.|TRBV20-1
CSAPGLADYNEQFF
TGCAGTGCCCCGGGACTAGCGGACTACAATGAGCAGTTCTTC
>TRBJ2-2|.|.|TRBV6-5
CASSYYKNTGELFF
TGTGCCAGCAGTTACTACAAGAACACCGGGGAGCTGTTTTTT
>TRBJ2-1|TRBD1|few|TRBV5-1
CASSAGQVKVDEQFF
TGCGCCAGCAGCGCTGGACAGGTCAAGGTAGATGAGCAGTTCTTC
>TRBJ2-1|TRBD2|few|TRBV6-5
CASSYPRAGGYNEQFF
TGTGCCAGCAGTTACCCCAGAGCGGGGGGTTACAATGAGCAGTTCTTC
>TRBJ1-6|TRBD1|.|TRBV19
CASTPGGTGWTSPLHF
TGTGCCAGTACCCCCGGTGGGACAGGGTGGACCTCACCCCTCCACTTT
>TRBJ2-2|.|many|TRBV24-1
CATSDTFYAGSTGELFF
TGTGCCACCAGTGATACATTTTACGCAGGGAGCACCGGGGAGCTGTTTTTT